These 11 T cell receptor beta chains were all obtained from the same sample, sequenced in a study of vaccination effects on CD4 cells after COVID-19. Measured with immunoSEQ multiplex PCR; TCRdb has only the in-frame clones, and not every one. Here the sample spans around 29,000 clones, approximately 71% being singletons. Antigen-specific CD4+ T cells expanded by the ViraFEST assay with viral peptide pools were then sequenced. Isolating CD4+ T cells followed approximately 9 days of culture. Either the mRNA-1273 or the BNT162b2 vaccine was given to participants as two doses. The antigens of these receptors remain unknown. The sequencing here drew on CD4+ T cells from PBMCs cultured with HCoV-NL63 spike peptides, taken after COVID-19 vaccination. These receptor sequences come from a human donor who received a COVID-19 vaccine.

The rearrangement uses TRBV6-5 and TRBJ1-3; 8 nucleotides align to TRBD1. The V gene's germline CDR1 is MNHEY and CDR2 SVGAGI. The CDR3 contains 15 residues. J gave up 4 bases and V 6 bases, and 8 bases lay outside the gene matches. The CDR3 DNA follows: TGTGCCAGCAGAGTCACAGGGGGAGTAGGAAACACCATATATTTT. Its translation is CASRVTGGVGNTIYF.

J is TRBJ2-5 and V is TRBV5-1, with TRBD1 as a possible D gene (6 bases). The germline V gene encodes CDR1 SGHRS and CDR2 YFSETQ. CDR3 length: 14 amino acids. V dropped 6 bases and J dropped 5 bases, with 17 bases sitting between them. The CDR3 DNA reads TGCGCCAGCACCCTGACAGGCCTCTGGGAGACCCAGTACTTC. Translated: CASTLTGLWETQYF.

The chain employs TRBV5-1 and TRBJ2-1; 12 nucleotides agree with TRBD2. Trimming took 2 bases from V and 8 from J; bases not matched to a gene: 11. This CDR3 is 17 amino acids long. CDR1 and CDR2 from the germline V gene are SGHRS and YFSETQ. CDR3 DNA: TGCGCCAGCAGCTTCGCAACGACTAGCGGGAGTCACGATGAGCAGTTCTTC. Translated, it gives CASSFATTSGSHDEQFF.

V is TRBV6-6 and J is TRBJ2-7; 7 bases map to TRBD2. The ends lost 6 bases at V and 1 base at J; junction bases unmatched: 12. This CDR3 contains 16 residues. Germline lookup yields CDR1 MNHNY and CDR2 SVGAGI (reference sequence). The CDR3 sequence is CASSHMGGAQSYEQYF. The DNA of the CDR3 is TGTGCCAGCAGCCATATGGGAGGGGCTCAGTCCTACGAGCAGTACTTC.

The chain links TRBV27 to TRBJ1-5; TRBD1 matches 7 bases. This CDR3 comprises 17 residues. The germline gives CDR1 MNHEY, CDR2 SMNVEV (reference sequence). V dropped 2 bases and J dropped 0; count of bases not matched to a gene: 7. This CDR3 is CASSLRGRTNSNQPQHF. In DNA form, the CDR3 reads TGTGCCAGCAGTTTAAGGGGGCGGACGAATAGCAATCAGCCCCAGCATTTT.

The chain carries TRBV12-3 or TRBV12-4 and TRBJ1-2; 7 bases are a match to TRBD1. This CDR3 region has 13 residues. Trimming cost V 6 bases and J 4 bases; bases outside gene matches: 5. The CDR3: CASSGTVSYGYTF. CDR3 sequence (DNA): TGTGCCAGCAGCGGGACAGTGAGCTATGGCTACACCTTC.

The chain carries TRBV5-4 and TRBJ2-1; 7 bases match TRBD2. This CDR3 is built from 16 residues. From germline, CDR1 is SGHNT and CDR2 YYREEE (reference sequence). The V segment lost 6 bases and the J segment 2 bases; nucleotides outside the gene matches: 11. CDR3: CASNQRGAGTYNEQFF. Here the CDR3 DNA reads TGTGCCAGCAACCAACGGGGAGCGGGAACCTACAATGAGCAGTTCTTC.

The chain links TRBV19 to TRBJ1-5; the D is unclear. Trimming removed 4 bases at V and 3 bases at J, with 7 bases between. This CDR3 spans 13 amino acids. Germline V gives CDR1 LNHDA, CDR2 SQIVND (reference sequence). The chain's CDR3 is CASSNIYNQPQHF. DNA of the CDR3: TGTGCCAGTAGTAACATATACAATCAGCCCCAGCATTTT. The whole variable domain, filled in from reference TRBV19 and TRBJ1-5, reads DGGITQSPKYLFRKEGQNVTLSCEQNLNHDAMYWYRQDPGQGLRLIYYSQIVNDFQKGDIAEGYSVSREKKESFPLTVTSAQKNPTAFYLCASSNIYNQPQHFGDGTRLSIL.

The sample holds a few counts of this clone. The rearrangement joins TRBV19 to TRBJ1-6, with TRBD1 identical over 10 bases. This CDR3 spans 18 amino acids. The ends lost 1 base at V and 10 bases at J; junction bases unmatched: 13. CDR1 and CDR2 from the germline V gene are LNHDA and SQIVND (reference sequence). The CDR3 coding sequence is TGTGCCAGTAGTATAGGCCCTCTCCTTGACAGGGGGCAGTCACCCCTCCACTTT. Translated: CASSIGPLLDRGQSPLHF. The entire variable domain, with the rest obtained from reference TRBV19 and TRBJ1-6, is as follows: DGGITQSPKYLFRKEGQNVTLSCEQNLNHDAMYWYRQDPGQGLRLIYYSQIVNDFQKGDIAEGYSVSREKKESFPLTVTSAQKNPTAFYLCASSIGPLLDRGQSPLHFGNGTRLTVT.

In its sample, this clone was seen once. J is TRBJ2-7 and V is TRBV6-5; D is undetermined. V gave up 6 bases and J gave up 1 base, with 10 bases separating them. CDR1 is MNHEY, CDR2 SVGAGI, per germline. The CDR3 has 13 residues. As DNA, the CDR3 is TGTGCCAGCAGCCCAGACTTTTCCTACGAGCAGTACTTC. Residues: CASSPDFSYEQYF.

The rearrangement links TRBV19 to TRBJ2-7; D is possibly TRBD1 (5 bases). V lost 4 bases, J lost 5 bases, and 15 bases lay in between. The CDR3 covers 14 residues. CDR1 and CDR2 (germline): LNHDA, SQIVND (reference sequence). The CDR3 here is CASSRYQGANEQYF. DNA for the CDR3: TGTGCCAGTAGTAGATACCAAGGGGCCAACGAGCAGTACTTC.